This T cell receptor beta chain came from a study of cytomegalovirus exposure and HLA in healthy donors. This clone was seen only a few times. Its antigen is still unknown. Using immunoSEQ multiplex PCR, the repertoire was profiled, and TCRdb retains in-frame clones only, with some absent. The sample holds fewer than 300,000 clones; approximately 88% are singletons and the top ten take about 0.86%. While the first cohort had about 610 subjects, the donors belonged to the separate validation cohort of roughly 130 subjects. The length of the CDR3 is 11 residues. V lost 9 bases, J lost 8 bases, and 13 bases lay in between. The study, taken as a whole, reports: Most observed TCR sequences were rare, whereas some public TCRs were detected in many donors.

The TCR comes from a woman aged 18-29 years in good health and CMV-seronegative. Specimen: PBMCs. J is TRBJ1-2 and V is TRBV23-1; unclear D gene. TRBV23-1 has ORF status, its function being uncertain. The CDR3 region has the DNA TGCGCCAGGAGGCTTTGTCTGGGCTACACCTTC. Translated: CARRLCLGYTF.